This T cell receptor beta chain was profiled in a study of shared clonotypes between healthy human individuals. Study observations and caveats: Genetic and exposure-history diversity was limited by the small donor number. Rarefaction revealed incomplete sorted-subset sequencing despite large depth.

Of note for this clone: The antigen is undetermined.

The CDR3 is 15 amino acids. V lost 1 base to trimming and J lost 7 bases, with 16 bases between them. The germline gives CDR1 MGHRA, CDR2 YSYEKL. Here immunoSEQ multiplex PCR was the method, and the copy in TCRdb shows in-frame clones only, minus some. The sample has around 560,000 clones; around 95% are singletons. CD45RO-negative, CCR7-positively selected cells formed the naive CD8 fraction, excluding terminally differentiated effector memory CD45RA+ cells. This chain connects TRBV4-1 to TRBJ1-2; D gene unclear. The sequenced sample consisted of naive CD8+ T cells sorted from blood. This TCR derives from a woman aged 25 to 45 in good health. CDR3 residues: CASSQAWSIVGGYTF. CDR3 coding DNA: TGCGCCAGCAGCCAAGCCTGGTCCATAGTAGGTGGCTACACCTTC.